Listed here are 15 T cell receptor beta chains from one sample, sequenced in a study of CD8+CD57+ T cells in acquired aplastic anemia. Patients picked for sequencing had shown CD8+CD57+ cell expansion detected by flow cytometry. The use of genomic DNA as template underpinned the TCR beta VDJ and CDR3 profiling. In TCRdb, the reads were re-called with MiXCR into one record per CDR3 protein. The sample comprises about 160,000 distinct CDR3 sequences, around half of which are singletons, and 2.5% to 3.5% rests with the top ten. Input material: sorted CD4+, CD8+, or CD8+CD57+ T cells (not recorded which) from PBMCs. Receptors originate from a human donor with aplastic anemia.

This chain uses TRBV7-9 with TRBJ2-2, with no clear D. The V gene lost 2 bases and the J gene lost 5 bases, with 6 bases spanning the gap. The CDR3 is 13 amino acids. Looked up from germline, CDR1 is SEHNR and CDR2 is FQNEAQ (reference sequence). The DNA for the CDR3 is TGTGCCAGCAGCTTAAAGGGAACCGGGGAGCTGTTTTTT. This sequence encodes CASSLKGTGELFF.

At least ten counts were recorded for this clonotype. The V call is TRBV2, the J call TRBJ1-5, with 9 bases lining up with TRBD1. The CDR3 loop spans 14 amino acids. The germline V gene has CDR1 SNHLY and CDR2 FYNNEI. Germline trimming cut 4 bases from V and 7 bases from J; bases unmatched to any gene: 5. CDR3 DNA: TGTGCCAGCAGTGCCACAGGGGGCGGGCAGCCCCAGCATTTT. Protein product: CASSATGGGQPQHF. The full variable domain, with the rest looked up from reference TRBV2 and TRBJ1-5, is EPEVTQTPSHQVTQMGQEVILRCVPISNHLYFYWYRQILGQKVEFLVSFYNNEISEKSEIFDDQFSVERPDGSNFTLKIRSTKLEDSAMYFCASSATGGGQPQHFGDGTRLSIL.

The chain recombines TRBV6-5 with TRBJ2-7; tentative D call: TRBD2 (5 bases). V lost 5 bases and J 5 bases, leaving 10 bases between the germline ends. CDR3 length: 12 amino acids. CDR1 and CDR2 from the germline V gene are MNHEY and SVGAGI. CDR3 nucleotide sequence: TGTGCCAGCAGTAACCGGAGGAACGAGCAGTACGTC. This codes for CASSNRRNEQYV.

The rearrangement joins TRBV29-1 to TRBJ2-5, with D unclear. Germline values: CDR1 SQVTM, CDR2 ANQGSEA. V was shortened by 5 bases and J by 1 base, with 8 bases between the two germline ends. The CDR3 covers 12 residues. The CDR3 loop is CSVFWAQETQYF. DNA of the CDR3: TGCAGCGTTTTCTGGGCCCAAGAGACCCAGTACTTC.

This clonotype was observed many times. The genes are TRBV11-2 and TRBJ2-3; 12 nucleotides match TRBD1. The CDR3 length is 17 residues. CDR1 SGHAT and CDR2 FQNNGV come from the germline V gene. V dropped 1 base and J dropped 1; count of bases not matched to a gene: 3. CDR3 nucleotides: TGTGCCAGCAGCTTAGGGGACAGGGGGCCGGGCACAGATACGCAGTATTTT. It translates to CASSLGDRGPGTDTQYF.

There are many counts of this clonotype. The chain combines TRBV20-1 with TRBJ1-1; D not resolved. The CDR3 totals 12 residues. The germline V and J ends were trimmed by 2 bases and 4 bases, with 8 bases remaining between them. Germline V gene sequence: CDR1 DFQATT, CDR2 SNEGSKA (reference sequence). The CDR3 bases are TGCAGTGCTAGAAAGCACAGCACTGAAGCTTTCTTT. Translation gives CSARKHSTEAFF.

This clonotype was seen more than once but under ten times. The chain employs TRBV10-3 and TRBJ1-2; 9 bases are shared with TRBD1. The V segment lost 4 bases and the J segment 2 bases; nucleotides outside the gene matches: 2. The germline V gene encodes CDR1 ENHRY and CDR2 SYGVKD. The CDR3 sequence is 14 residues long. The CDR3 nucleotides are TGTGCCATCAGTGGGACAGGGGAAAACTATGGCTACACCTTC. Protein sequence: CAISGTGENYGYTF.

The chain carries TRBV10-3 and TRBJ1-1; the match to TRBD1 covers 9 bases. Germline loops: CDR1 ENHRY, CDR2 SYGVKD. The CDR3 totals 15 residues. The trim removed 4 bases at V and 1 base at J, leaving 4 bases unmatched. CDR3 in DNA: TGTGCCATCAGTGCGCAACAGGGGGCGAACACTGAAGCTTTCTTT. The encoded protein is CAISAQQGANTEAFF.

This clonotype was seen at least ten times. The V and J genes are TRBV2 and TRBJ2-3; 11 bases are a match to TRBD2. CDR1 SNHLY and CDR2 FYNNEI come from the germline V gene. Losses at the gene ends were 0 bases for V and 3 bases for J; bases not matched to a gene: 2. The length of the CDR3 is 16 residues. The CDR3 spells CASSEAASGRTDTQYF. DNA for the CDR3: TGTGCCAGCAGTGAAGCGGCTAGCGGGAGGACAGATACGCAGTATTTT.

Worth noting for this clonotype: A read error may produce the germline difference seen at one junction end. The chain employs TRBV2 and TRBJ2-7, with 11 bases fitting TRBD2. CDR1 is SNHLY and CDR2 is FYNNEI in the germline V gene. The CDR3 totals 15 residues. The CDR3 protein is CAISGLAGGRYEQYF. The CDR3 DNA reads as TGTGCCATCAGTGGGCTAGCGGGGGGACGCTACGAGCAGTACTTC.

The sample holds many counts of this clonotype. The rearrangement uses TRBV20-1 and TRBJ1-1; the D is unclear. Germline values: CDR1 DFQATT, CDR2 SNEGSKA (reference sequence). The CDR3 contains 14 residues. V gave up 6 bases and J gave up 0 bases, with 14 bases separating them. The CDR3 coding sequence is TGCAGTGCCTCGCGGGTGCGAATGAACACTGAAGCTTTCTTT. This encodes CSASRVRMNTEAFF.

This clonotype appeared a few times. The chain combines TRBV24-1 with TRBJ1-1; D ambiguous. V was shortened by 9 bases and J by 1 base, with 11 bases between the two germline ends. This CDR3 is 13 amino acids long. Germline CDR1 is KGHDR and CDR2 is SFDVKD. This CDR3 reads CATRTTANTEAFF. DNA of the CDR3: TGTGCCACCCGTACCACAGCGAACACTGAAGCTTTCTTT.

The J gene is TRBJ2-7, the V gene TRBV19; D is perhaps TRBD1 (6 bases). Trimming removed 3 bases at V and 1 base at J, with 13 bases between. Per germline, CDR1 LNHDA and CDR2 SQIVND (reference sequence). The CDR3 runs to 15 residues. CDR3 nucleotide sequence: TGTGCCAGTAGTATTGACCGGACAGCGTCCTACGAGCAGTACTTC. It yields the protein CASSIDRTASYEQYF.

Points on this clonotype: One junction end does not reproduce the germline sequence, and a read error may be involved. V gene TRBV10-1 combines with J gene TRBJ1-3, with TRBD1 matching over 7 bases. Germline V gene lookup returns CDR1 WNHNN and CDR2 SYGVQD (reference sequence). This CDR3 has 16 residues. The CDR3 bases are TGTGCCAGCAGTTACACAGGGGAAAAGAATGGCAACACCTTATATTTT. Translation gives CASSYTGEKNGNTLYF.

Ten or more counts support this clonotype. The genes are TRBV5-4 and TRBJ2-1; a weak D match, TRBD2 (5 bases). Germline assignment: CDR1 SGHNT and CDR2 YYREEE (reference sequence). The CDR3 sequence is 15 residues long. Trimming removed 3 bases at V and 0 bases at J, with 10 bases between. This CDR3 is CASSSVGSSYNEQFF. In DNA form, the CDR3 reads TGTGCCAGCAGCTCAGTGGGGAGCTCCTACAATGAGCAGTTCTTC.